This TCR beta chain originates from a study of graft-versus-host responses after intestinal transplantation. The protocol was immunoSEQ multiplex PCR, while the TCRdb copy is restricted to in-frame clones and leaves out a portion. The sample includes 65,000 to 90,000 clones, 80% to 90% of them seen just once. Comments on this clone: Its antigen remains unidentified.

J gave up 4 bases and V 5 bases, and 8 bases lay outside the gene matches. CDR3 length equals 16 residues. The V gene's germline CDR1 is SGHAT and CDR2 FQNNGV. Sequencing was performed on unstimulated CD8+ T cells sorted from spleen or lymph node cells, taken before intestinal transplant. The chain uses TRBV11-2 and TRBJ1-6; 7 bases are shared with TRBD1. The clonotype originates from a human donor who received an intestinal transplant. CDR3 region: CASSLDRVMYNSPLHF. The CDR3 coding sequence is TGTGCCAGCAGCCTTGACAGGGTGATGTATAATTCACCCCTCCACTTT.